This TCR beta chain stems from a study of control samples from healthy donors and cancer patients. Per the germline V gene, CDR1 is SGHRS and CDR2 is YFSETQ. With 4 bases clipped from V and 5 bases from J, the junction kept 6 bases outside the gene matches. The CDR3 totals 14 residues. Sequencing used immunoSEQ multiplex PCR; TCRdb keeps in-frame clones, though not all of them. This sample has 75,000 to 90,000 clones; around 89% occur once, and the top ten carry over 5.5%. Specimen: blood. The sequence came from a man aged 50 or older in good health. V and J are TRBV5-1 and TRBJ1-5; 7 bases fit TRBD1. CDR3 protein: CASSGTDGYQPQHF. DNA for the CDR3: TGCGCCAGCAGCGGGACAGACGGTTATCAGCCCCAGCATTTT.